This T cell receptor beta chain was documented in a study of blood T cell repertoires in COVID-19. Across the whole study: Material from acute and convalescent COVID-19 was sourced from the United States, Italy and Spain.

Trimming at V came to 6 bases and at J to 2 bases, leaving 3 bases not matched to a gene. This CDR3 has 16 residues. The germline gives CDR1 LNHDA, CDR2 SQIVND (reference sequence). Original processing notes: How many nucleated cells were present was estimated from reference gene primer amplification. Assay: immunoSEQ multiplex PCR; the TCRdb copy retains only in-frame clones and omits some. D and trimming were read from the DNA, whereas the V and J calls and clone size are those reported in that table. The sample consists of over 100,000 clones, approximately 84% of them appearing once. This receptor was taken from a man aged 35-49 years with acute or convalescent COVID-19. V gene TRBV19 combines with J gene TRBJ2-1, with 14 bases matching TRBD2. The sequenced material came from peripheral blood. The CDR3 sequence: CASSRLAGGPYNEQFF. CDR3 nucleotides: TGTGCCAGTAGCCGACTAGCGGGGGGGCCCTACAATGAGCAGTTCTTC.